A single sample is the source of the 19 T cell receptor beta chains below, sequenced in a study of shared clonotypes between healthy human individuals. TCRdb's table, derived via immunoSEQ multiplex PCR, lists solely in-frame clones and lacks some. The repertoire holds over a million clones, with around 95% as singletons. Sequenced sample: naive CD4+ T cells sorted from blood. Subset meaning: CD45RA+ positively selected. The receptor set was obtained from a man aged 25 to 45 in good health.

The V and J genes are TRBV5-6 and TRBJ2-7; D is unclear. Per the germline V gene, CDR1 is SGHDT and CDR2 is YYEEEE. V lost 1 base and J lost 0, with 8 bases in between. The length of the CDR3 is 14 residues. CDR3 protein: CASSLSATSYEQYF. The CDR3 DNA follows: TGTGCCAGCAGCTTGTCGGCCACCTCCTACGAGCAGTACTTC.

The chain employs TRBV7-6 and TRBJ2-2; 11 nucleotides line up with TRBD1. The V segment lost 2 bases and the J segment 7 bases; nucleotides outside the gene matches: 12. Germline V gene sequence: CDR1 SGHVS, CDR2 FNYEAQ. CDR3 length: 18 residues. In DNA, the CDR3 is TGTGCCAGCAGCTTAAAGTCCGAGGACAGGGGGCGTATCGGGGAGCTGTTTTTT. Amino acids: CASSLKSEDRGRIGELFF.

The V call is TRBV9, the J call TRBJ2-3; no reliable D call. The CDR3 is made up of 16 amino acids. Germline CDR1 SGDLS, CDR2 YYNGEE. V lost 0 bases, J lost 0 bases, and 11 bases lay in between. The CDR3 protein is CASSVEPEPSTDTQYF. The CDR3 nucleotides read TGTGCCAGCAGCGTAGAACCGGAACCTAGCACAGATACGCAGTATTTT.

The genes are TRBV11-2 and TRBJ2-3; the D gene is possibly TRBD2 (5 bases). The CDR3 extends over 13 amino acids. V was pared by 5 bases and J by 15 bases, with 21 bases between. The germline V gene encodes CDR1 SGHAT and CDR2 FQNNGV. The DNA for the CDR3 is TGTGCCAGCAGCGCCTCCGGGATATCGGTTTATTATTTT. It is translated as CASSASGISVYYF. The full variable domain, in which reference TRBV11-2 and TRBJ2-3 provide the parts outside the CDR3, is EAGVAQSPRYKIIEKRQSVAFWCNPISGHATLYWYQQILGQGPKLLIQFQNNGVVDDSQLPKDRFSAERLKGVDSTLKIQPAKLEDSAVYLCASSASGISVYYFGPGTRLTVL.

The chain couples TRBV11-3 to TRBJ2-1; the D is unclear. V lost 0 bases and J 5 bases, leaving 5 bases between the germline ends. The CDR3 runs 13 residues. CDR1 is SGHNT, CDR2 YENEEA, per germline. CDR3 residues: CASSLEAHNEQFF. As DNA, the CDR3 is TGTGCCAGCAGCTTAGAGGCGCACAATGAGCAGTTCTTC.

The chain uses TRBV7-9 and TRBJ2-1; D is undetermined. This CDR3 comprises 13 residues. Looked up from germline, CDR1 is SEHNR and CDR2 is FQNEAQ (reference sequence). V dropped 1 base and J dropped 6 bases, with 7 bases sitting between them. DNA of the CDR3: TGTGCCAGCAGCTTAGGGGCTTTCAATGAGCAGTTCTTC. Translated, it gives CASSLGAFNEQFF.

The chain links TRBV7-8 to TRBJ2-1; 11 bases agree with TRBD2. The J segment lost 4 bases and the V segment lost 0 bases, leaving 5 bases of the junction unmatched. CDR1 SGHVS and CDR2 FQNEAQ come from the germline V gene. This CDR3 has 17 amino acids. CDR3 region: CASSLAAGTSGYNEQFF. The CDR3 region has the DNA TGTGCCAGCAGCTTAGCGGCTGGGACTAGCGGATACAATGAGCAGTTCTTC.

This rearrangement joins TRBV4-1 to TRBJ2-1; D is undetermined. Germline V gives CDR1 MGHRA, CDR2 YSYEKL. The CDR3 sequence is 13 residues long. With 4 bases removed from V and 10 bases from J, the gap between germline ends came to 14 bases. The CDR3 sequence is CASSPAPFKEQFF. The CDR3 DNA is TGCGCCAGCAGCCCCGCCCCTTTTAAAGAGCAGTTCTTC.

V and J are TRBV5-6 and TRBJ1-1; D perhaps matches TRBD1 (6 bases). The ends were cut back, 1 base at V and 4 bases at J, with 11 bases in the middle. Germline V lookup: CDR1 SGHDT, CDR2 YYEEEE. The CDR3 spans 14 residues. The CDR3 DNA reads TGTGCCAGCAGCTTGCCAGGGGCGGGCACTGAAGCTTTCTTT. Encoded protein: CASSLPGAGTEAFF. Drawing the rest from reference TRBV5-6 and TRBJ1-1, the complete variable domain is DAGVTQSPTHLIKTRGQQVTLRCSPKSGHDTVSWYQQALGQGPQFIFQYYEEEERQRGNFPDRFSGHQFPNYSSELNVNALLLGDSALYLCASSLPGAGTEAFFGQGTRLTVV.

As concerns this clone: Other DNA sequences in this sample translate to the same CDR3. The V and J genes are TRBV9 and TRBJ1-1; maybe TRBD1 (5 bases). This CDR3 contains 14 residues. Germline V gene lookup returns CDR1 SGDLS and CDR2 YYNGEE. Trimming took off 4 bases at V and 1 base at J, with 11 bases between the two ends. CDR3 in amino acids: CASSPTGGNTEAFF. CDR3 sequence (DNA): TGTGCCAGCAGCCCCACGGGGGGGAACACTGAAGCTTTCTTT.

This rearrangement joins TRBV18 to TRBJ1-2; 8 nucleotides align to TRBD1. There are 13 residues in the CDR3. The V gene's germline CDR1 is KGHSH and CDR2 LQKENI. Trimming cost V 6 bases and J 7 bases; bases outside gene matches: 7. The CDR3 DNA reads TGTGCCAGCTCGTCACAGGGGGATGCTGGCTACACCTTC. This codes for CASSSQGDAGYTF.

This chain links TRBV5-1 with TRBJ1-1; no clear D. Looked up from germline, CDR1 is SGHRS and CDR2 is YFSETQ. V was shortened by 0 bases and J by 9 bases, with 9 bases between the two germline ends. This CDR3 contains 12 residues. The CDR3 DNA reads as TGCGCCAGCAGCTTGGCCGGGCCCCAAGCTTTCTTT. Encoded protein: CASSLAGPQAFF.

The V and J genes are TRBV6-5 and TRBJ2-1, with D tentatively TRBD1 (5 bases). CDR3 size: 13 residues. CDR1 is MNHEY, CDR2 SVGAGI, per germline. The V end was cut by 8 bases, the J end by 10 bases, with 18 bases between. The CDR3 region is CASSEGKAGEQFF. The CDR3 DNA reads TGTGCCAGCTCTGAAGGCAAGGCAGGGGAGCAGTTCTTC.

The chain combines TRBV25-1 with TRBJ2-2, with 15 positions matching TRBD2. CDR1 MGHDK and CDR2 SYGVNS come from the germline V gene. The CDR3 extends over 18 amino acids. The V and J ends lost 5 bases and 4 bases, in that order; junction bases with no gene match: 8. The CDR3 DNA is TGTGCCAGCAGTTCCTGGACTAGCGGGAGGGCCGTCACCGGGGAGCTGTTTTTT. Its protein is CASSSWTSGRAVTGELFF.

This rearrangement joins TRBV6-5 to TRBJ2-7, with TRBD2 matching over 10 bases. The CDR3 length is 15 residues. Germline CDR1 reads MNHEY; CDR2 reads SVGAGI. J was trimmed by 6 bases and V by 4 bases; bases with no gene match: 9. The CDR3: CASSSKAGGNFEQYF. The CDR3 coding sequence is TGTGCCAGCAGTTCGAAAGCGGGAGGGAATTTCGAGCAGTACTTC.

This chain links TRBV15 with TRBJ2-1, with TRBD2 matching 8 bases. V was clipped by 3 bases and J by 6 bases; unmatched bases: 10. Per germline, CDR1 LNHNV and CDR2 YYDKDF (reference sequence). The CDR3 is made up of 16 amino acids. CDR3 bases: TGTGCCACCAGCAGGGAGACTGGGACTAGTATCAATGAGCAGTTCTTC. Its protein is CATSRETGTSINEQFF.

The chain carries TRBV11-3 and TRBJ2-7, with D tentatively TRBD2 (7 bases). The CDR3 sequence is 16 residues long. V lost 6 bases, J lost 2 bases, and 20 bases lay in between. CDR1 is SGHNT, CDR2 YENEEA, per germline. The CDR3 coding sequence is TGTGCCAGCAGGGCCTTGGGCAGGGGACTAACCTACGAGCAGTACTTC. Translating it yields CASRALGRGLTYEQYF.

This chain connects TRBV9 to TRBJ2-2, with D maybe TRBD2 (6 bases). Germline V gene data show CDR1 as SGDLS and CDR2 as YYNGEE. V dropped 0 bases and J dropped 4 bases, with 13 bases sitting between them. This CDR3 comprises 16 residues. CDR3 protein: CASSVDGRLTTGELFF. The CDR3 region has the DNA TGTGCCAGCAGCGTAGACGGGAGACTCACCACCGGGGAGCTGTTTTTT.

This sequence joins TRBV6-1 and TRBJ1-2; no clear D gene. Deletions cut 2 bases from V and 4 bases from J, with 17 bases between. The V gene's germline CDR1 is MNHNS and CDR2 SASEGT. The CDR3 consists of 16 residues. The CDR3 spells CASSEIPNSVAYGYTF. The CDR3 nucleotides are TGTGCCAGCAGTGAAATCCCAAACTCTGTTGCCTATGGCTACACCTTC.